One sample yielded the 12 T cell receptor beta chains listed below, sequenced in a study of spatial heterogeneity in lung cancer. TCRdb analysed the 5' RACE reads with MiXCR anew, one entry per CDR3 protein. The sample lists over 7,500 distinct CDR3 sequences; approximately 3.6% were seen once. This sample's time point: blood taken at disease recurrence. Without sorting, whole RNA was sequenced from tumor, nontumor lung or frozen PBMC. This material consisted of PBMCs, taken at recurrence. These receptors originate from a female donor with early-stage non-small cell lung cancer.

This clonotype is judged medium-sized. This beta chain is an unintended read in a library built for alpha chains; its size means little. The chain combines TRBV20-1 with TRBJ2-1; D is unresolved. Trimming took off 3 bases at V and 9 bases at J, with 15 bases between the two ends. Germline V gene data show CDR1 as DFQATT and CDR2 as SNEGSKA (reference sequence). The CDR3 totals 13 residues. The CDR3 DNA sequence: TGCAGTGCTAGCTTGATCAGAGACGGTGAGCAGTTCTTC. This gives the protein CSASLIRDGEQFF.

This clonotype was observed many times. Since the library was made to target alpha chains, this beta chain is a stray read and its abundance is not meaningful. The rearrangement uses TRBV4-1 and TRBJ2-1; D gene unclear. The CDR3 totals 13 residues. Deletions cut 0 bases from V and 5 bases from J, with 5 bases between. Germline assignment: CDR1 MGHRA and CDR2 YSYEKL. This chain's CDR3 is CASSQDRHNEQFF. The DNA for the CDR3 is TGCGCCAGCAGCCAAGATCGGCACAATGAGCAGTTCTTC.

This clonotype was observed at least ten times. This beta chain came through as a stray read in a library set up for alpha chains, and its size says little. The chain combines TRBV5-4 with TRBJ1-5; D is uncertain. Germline-derived CDR1 and CDR2 are SGHNT and YYREEE (reference sequence). This CDR3 is built from 13 residues. The V and J ends lost 0 bases and 4 bases respectively, with 5 bases between them. CDR3 amino acids: CASSLGSNQPQHF. Written as DNA, the CDR3 is TGTGCCAGCAGCTTGGGCAGTAATCAGCCCCAGCATTTT. Using reference TRBV5-4 and TRBJ1-5 for the parts outside the CDR3, the full variable domain is ETGVTQSPTHLIKTRGQQVTLRCSSQSGHNTVSWYQQALGQGPQFIFQYYREEENGRGNFPPRFSGLQFPNYSSELNVNALELDDSALYLCASSLGSNQPQHFGDGTRLSIL.

This clonotype has at least ten counts. Because this beta chain is a stray read in a library intended to capture alpha chains, its abundance should not be given much weight. This chain connects TRBV6-2 or TRBV6-3 to TRBJ1-5; D uncertain. This CDR3 region has 15 residues. Looked up from germline, CDR1 is MNHEY and CDR2 is SVGEGT. V dropped 10 bases and J dropped 5 bases, with 21 bases sitting between them. In nucleotides, the CDR3 is TGTGCCACCCAAGAGCCGGGGAGCGTGGATCAGCCCCAGCATTTT. Its translation: CATQEPGSVDQPQHF.

This clonotype has a count of ten or more. Because this beta chain is a stray read in a library intended to capture alpha chains, its abundance should not be given much weight. In nucleotides, the CDR3 is TGCAGTGCTAGAGCGGTAGAGGCAGGGATAACAGAGCTAGCCAAAAACATTCAGTACTTC. As protein: CSARAVEAGITELAKNIQYF. The rearrangement links TRBV20-1 to TRBJ2-4; maybe TRBD1 (5 bases). Germline CDR1 reads DFQATT; CDR2 reads SNEGSKA (reference sequence). The CDR3 has 20 residues. The ends were cut back, 1 base at V and 0 bases at J, with 25 bases in the middle.

At least ten counts were recorded for this clonotype. This beta chain is a stray sequence in a library constructed for alpha chains; its clone size is not meaningful. The CDR3 bases are TGTGCCAGCAGCTCCGTGACAGGGGATGGCTACACCTTC. Its translation: CASSSVTGDGYTF. This sequence joins TRBV7-2 and TRBJ1-2; 8 positions match TRBD1. The CDR3 is made up of 13 amino acids. Germline CDR1 SGHTA, CDR2 FQGNSA. Trimming cost V 4 bases and J 6 bases; bases outside gene matches: 4.

By its share, this clonotype is medium-sized (0.01 to 0.1%). Because this beta chain is a stray read in a library intended to capture alpha chains, its abundance should not be given much weight. The V call is TRBV12-3 or TRBV12-4, the J call TRBJ2-2; D remains ambiguous. The CDR3 covers 15 residues. V gave up 3 bases and J gave up 6 bases, with 14 bases separating them. This chain's CDR3 is CASSFRSHLPGELFF. The CDR3 DNA follows: TGTGCCAGCAGTTTTAGGTCCCATCTACCCGGGGAGCTGTTTTTT.

This clonotype is termed medium-sized. Little can be read into the size of this beta chain, an off-target read in a library designed for alpha chains. V and J are TRBV27 and TRBJ2-3; 13 bases agree with TRBD2. The ends lost 5 bases at V and 2 bases at J; junction bases unmatched: 4. This CDR3 spans 16 amino acids. Germline V gene data show CDR1 as MNHEY and CDR2 as SMNVEV (reference sequence). CDR3 in amino acids: CASSPGLAGDTDTQYF. Written as DNA, the CDR3 is TGTGCCAGCAGTCCCGGACTAGCGGGGGACACAGATACGCAGTATTTT.

This clonotype has only a few counts. Because the library targeted alpha chains, this beta chain is an off-target read whose size means little. V is TRBV5-6 and J is TRBJ2-3; D is ambiguous. Germline values: CDR1 SGHDT, CDR2 YYEEEE. The CDR3 is 14 amino acids. The V gene lost 2 bases and the J gene lost 1 base, with 8 bases spanning the gap. CDR3 sequence: CASSLYRGTDTQYF. The CDR3 nucleotides are TGTGCCAGCAGCTTATACCGAGGCACAGATACGCAGTATTTT.

As for this clonotype: This beta chain is off target for a library built for alpha chains, so its abundance means little. This chain joins TRBV14 and TRBJ2-3, with 8 bases matching TRBD1. This CDR3 region has 12 residues. Germline V lookup: CDR1 SGHDN, CDR2 FVKESK. V gave up 4 bases and J gave up 9 bases; unmatched junction bases: 3. The CDR3 bases are TGTGCCAGCAGCCCGGACAGGGTGACGCAGTATTTT. Its translation: CASSPDRVTQYF.

With regard to this clonotype: Because this beta chain is a stray read in a library intended to capture alpha chains, its abundance should not be given much weight. The gene calls are TRBV15 and TRBJ2-3; 7 bases line up with TRBD2. V lost 3 bases and J lost 0; bases outside the gene matches: 9. CDR3 size: 17 residues. The germline V gene encodes CDR1 LNHNV and CDR2 YYDKDF (reference sequence). The CDR3 protein is CATSSFPRTSSTDTQYF. The CDR3 nucleotides read TGTGCCACCAGCAGTTTTCCCCGGACTAGTAGCACAGATACGCAGTATTTT.

The table lists this clonotype with many counts. This beta chain came through as a stray read in a library set up for alpha chains, and its size says little. This chain's CDR3 is CAWSVPGVDTQYF. In nucleotides, the CDR3 is TGTGCCTGGAGTGTACCAGGGGTGGATACGCAGTATTTT. The rearrangement uses TRBV30 and TRBJ2-3, with D perhaps matching TRBD1 (6 bases). V was cut by 0 bases and J by 6 bases, with 10 bases left in between. Germline CDR1 reads GTSNPN; CDR2 reads SVGIG (reference sequence). The CDR3 has 13 amino acids.